This T cell receptor beta chain stems from a study of graft-versus-host responses after intestinal transplantation. CDR3 length: 15 residues. Trimming left V 6 bases short and J 2 bases short, with 15 bases between. Germline CDR1 is MNHEY and CDR2 is SMNVEV (reference sequence). Libraries were prepared by immunoSEQ multiplex PCR; TCRdb keeps only in-frame clonotypes and omits some of them. This table has about 130,000 clones, 92% appearing once. Regarding this clone: Its antigen is as yet unknown.

The receptor comes from a human donor who received an intestinal transplant. V gene TRBV27 combines with J gene TRBJ2-3; no reliable D call. The starting material was unstimulated CD4+ T cells sorted from spleen or lymph node cells, obtained before intestinal transplant. CDR3 in DNA: TGTGCCAGCAGCTCGCCCGGTGACTCCACAGATACGCAGTATTTT. Residues: CASSSPGDSTDTQYF.